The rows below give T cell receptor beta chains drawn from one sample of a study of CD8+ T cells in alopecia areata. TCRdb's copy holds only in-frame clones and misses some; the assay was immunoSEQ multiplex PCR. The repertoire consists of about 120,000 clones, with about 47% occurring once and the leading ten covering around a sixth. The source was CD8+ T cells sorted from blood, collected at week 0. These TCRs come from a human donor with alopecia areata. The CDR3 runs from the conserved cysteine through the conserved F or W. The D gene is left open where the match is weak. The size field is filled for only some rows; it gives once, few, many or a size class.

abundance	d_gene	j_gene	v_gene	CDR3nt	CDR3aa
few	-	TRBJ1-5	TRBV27	TGTGCCAGCGCGGACTGGGTCAATCAGCCCCAGCATTTT	CASADWVNQPQHF
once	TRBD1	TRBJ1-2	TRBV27	TGTGCCAGTGCCTGGACAGGGGGCCGGGGCTATGGCTACACCTTC	CASAWTGGRGYGYTF
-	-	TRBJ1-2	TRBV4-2	TGTGCCAGCAGCCTGCCAGACTATGGCTACACCTTC	CASSLPDYGYTF
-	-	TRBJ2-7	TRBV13	TGTGCCAGCAGCTTAGGCGTCGGGGATAGGTACGAGCAGTACTTC	CASSLGVGDRYEQYF
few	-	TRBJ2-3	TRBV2	TGTGCCACTCTGCTCACAGATACGCAGTATTTT	CATLLTDTQYF
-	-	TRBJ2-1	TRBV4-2	TGTGCCAGCAGCTTAACGGGAAGCTCCTACAATGAGCAGTTCTTC	CASSLTGSSYNEQFF
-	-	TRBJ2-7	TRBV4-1	TGCGCCAGCAGCCCTACGACAGACTGGTCCTACGAGCAGTACTTC	CASSPTTDWSYEQYF
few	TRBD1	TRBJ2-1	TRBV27	TGTGCCAGCAGCCTTATAGGACAGGGATACAATGAGCAGTTCTTC	CASSLIGQGYNEQFF
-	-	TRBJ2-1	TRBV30	TGTGCCTGGTCGGGACTCCGCCCCAATGAGCAGTTCTTC	CAWSGLRPNEQFF
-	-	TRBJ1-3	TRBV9	TGTGCCAGCAGCGTAGAGGACAGTGGAAACACCATATATTTT	CASSVEDSGNTIYF
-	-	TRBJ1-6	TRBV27	TGTGCCAGCACACGAATACAGGGTGGTTCACCCCTCCACTTT	CASTRIQGGSPLHF
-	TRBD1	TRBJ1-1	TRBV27	TGTGCCAGCAGGCCTAGGGGGCTTGTCACTGAAGCTTTCTTT	CASRPRGLVTEAFF
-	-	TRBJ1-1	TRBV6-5	TGTGCCAGCAGTTCGGGGGAGGAGAACACTGAAGCTTTCTTT	CASSSGEENTEAFF
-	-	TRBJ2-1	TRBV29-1	TGCAGCGTTGAAGTCCCTCGGTCCATGTACAATGAGCAGTTCTTC	CSVEVPRSMYNEQFF
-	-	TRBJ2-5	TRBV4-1	TGCGCCAGCAGCGGGAGCCAAGAGACCCAGTACTTC	CASSGSQETQYF
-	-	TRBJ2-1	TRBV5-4	TGTGCCAGCAGCCATGAGGGGGGCTTCTTCTACAATGAGCAGTTCTTC	CASSHEGGFFYNEQFF
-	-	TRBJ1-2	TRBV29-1	TGCAGCGTAAGGGGCGGCTATGGCTACACCTTC	CSVRGGYGYTF
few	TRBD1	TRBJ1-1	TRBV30	TGTGCCTGGAGTCAGGGGGCCGGCACTGAAGCTTTCTTT	CAWSQGAGTEAFF
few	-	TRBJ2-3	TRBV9	TGTGCCAGCAGCGTATTCACAGATACGCAGTATTTT	CASSVFTDTQYF
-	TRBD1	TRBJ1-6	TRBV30	TGTGCCTGGAGTGGGACAGGTCAATTTTTGGCACCCCTCCACTTT	CAWSGTGQFLAPLHF
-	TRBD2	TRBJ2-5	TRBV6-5	TGTGCCAGCAGTTACAGCGGGGGGCACCAAGAGACCCAGTACTTC	CASSYSGGHQETQYF
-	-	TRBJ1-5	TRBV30	TGTGCCTGGAGTGAGGGGGGTAGACATCAGCCCCAGCATTTT	CAWSEGGRHQPQHF
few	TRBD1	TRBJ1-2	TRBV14	TGTGCCAGCAGCCAAGACGGGACAGGTGGCTATGGCTACACCTTC	CASSQDGTGGYGYTF
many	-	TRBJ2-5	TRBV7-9	TGTGCCAGCAGCACCGTGACAGGAAAAGAGACCCAGTACTTC	CASSTVTGKETQYF
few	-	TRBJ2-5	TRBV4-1	TGCGCCAGCAGCCAAGACAGGGAAGAGACCCAGTACTTC	CASSQDREETQYF
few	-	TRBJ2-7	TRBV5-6	TGTGCCAGCAGCTTGGGGACGGGACTTCTGGTCGGTTACGAGCAGTACTTC	CASSLGTGLLVGYEQYF
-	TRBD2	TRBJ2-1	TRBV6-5	TGTGCCAGCAGTTACGTGGGGGGGAACGGTGAGCAGTTCTTC	CASSYVGGNGEQFF
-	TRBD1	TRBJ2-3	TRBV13	TGTGCCAGCAGTCCCGGGACAGGGGGTATGACAGATACGCAGTATTTT	CASSPGTGGMTDTQYF
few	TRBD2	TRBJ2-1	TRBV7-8	TGTGCCAGCAGTCTTAGCGGGGGTTTTCTTAATGAGCAGTTCTTC	CASSLSGGFLNEQFF
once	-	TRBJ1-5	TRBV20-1	TGCAGTGCTAGGCTAGAGGGGATAGAGCATTTT	CSARLEGIEHF
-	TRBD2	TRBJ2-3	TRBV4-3	TGCGCCAGCAGCACGAGCGGGGAATTAGATACGCAGTATTTT	CASSTSGELDTQYF
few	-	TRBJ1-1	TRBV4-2	TGTGCCAGCAGGGAGTTCATGAACACTGAAGCTTTCTTT	CASREFMNTEAFF
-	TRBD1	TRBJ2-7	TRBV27	TGTGCCAGCAGTAGCTGGACAGGGCTTTTCGAGCAGTACTTC	CASSSWTGLFEQYF
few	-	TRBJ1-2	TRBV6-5	TGTGCCAGCAGGGCTGGGGGAGACTATGGCTACACCTTC	CASRAGGDYGYTF
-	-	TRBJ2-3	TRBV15	TGTGCCACCAGCAGAGAGGCAGACAACACAGATACGCAGTATTTT	CATSREADNTDTQYF
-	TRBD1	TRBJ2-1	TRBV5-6	TGTGCCAGCAGCCGCCGGGACAGGCTATACAATGAGCAGTTCTTC	CASSRRDRLYNEQFF
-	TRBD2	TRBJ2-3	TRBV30	TGTGCCTGGAGTGAGCCCCTAGCGGGGAACACAGATACGCAGTATTTT	CAWSEPLAGNTDTQYF
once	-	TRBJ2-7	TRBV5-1	TGCGCCAGCAGCTTGGGCCGGAACTCCTACGAGCAGTACTTC	CASSLGRNSYEQYF
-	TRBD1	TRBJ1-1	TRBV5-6	TGTGCCAGCACTCTCGGACAGGGCGCTCAAAGGGGTGCTTTCTTT	CASTLGQGAQRGAFF